The rows below give T cell receptor beta chains drawn from one sample of a study of shared clonotypes between healthy human individuals. This table comes from immunoSEQ multiplex PCR, and its TCRdb copy is limited to in-frame clones, with some not included. The sample has about 1.5 million clones; 95% to 99% are singletons. The sequenced material came from naive CD4+ T cells sorted from blood. The receptors shown here come from a man under 40 in good health. Each CDR3 is given with its conserved first and last residue. D genes are given only for firm matches. The size field is filled for only some rows; it gives once, few, many or a size class.

clone size | D gene | J gene | V gene | CDR3 protein | CDR3 DNA
. | . | TRBJ2-6 | TRBV6-4 | CASSARSGANVLTF | TGTGCCAGCAGTGCCCGCTCTGGGGCCAACGTCCTGACTTTC
. | . | TRBJ1-5 | TRBV6-1 | CAGRQDMKTAQHF | TGTGCCGGCAGACAGGACATGAAAACAGCCCAGCATTTT
. | . | TRBJ2-1 | TRBV2 | CASSGTASSYNEQFF | TGTGCCAGCAGTGGTACGGCGAGCTCCTACAATGAGCAGTTCTTC
. | . | TRBJ2-7 | TRBV5-1 | CASSFIGSGSYEQYF | TGCGCCAGCAGCTTTATAGGATCCGGCTCCTACGAGCAGTACTTC
. | . | TRBJ2-5 | TRBV18 | CASSPEWKNQETQYF | TGTGCCAGCTCACCCGAGTGGAAGAACCAAGAGACCCAGTACTTC
. | TRBD2 | TRBJ2-1 | TRBV28 | CASSTEAGGHNEQFF | TGTGCCAGCAGTACAGAAGCGGGAGGGCACAATGAGCAGTTCTTC
. | TRBD1 | TRBJ1-4 | TRBV5-6 | CASSFGQVTGPEKLFF | TGTGCCAGCAGCTTCGGACAGGTAACAGGCCCTGAAAAACTGTTTTTT
. | . | TRBJ2-7 | TRBV21-1 | CASSKVGAVRWQGAVYEQYF | TGTGCCAGCAGCAAGGTCGGGGCTGTTAGATGGCAGGGAGCAGTCTACGAGCAGTACTTC
. | . | TRBJ1-1 | TRBV30 | CACGRVGTEAFF | TGTGCCTGTGGCAGGGTCGGCACTGAAGCTTTCTTT
. | TRBD2 | TRBJ2-4 | TRBV29-1 | CSVEPSGRADIQYF | TGCAGCGTTGAACCTAGCGGGAGGGCGGACATTCAGTACTTC
. | TRBD1 | TRBJ2-3 | TRBV27 | CASSRTGYGTDTQYF | TGTGCCAGCAGTCGGACAGGGTACGGAACAGATACGCAGTATTTT
. | . | TRBJ2-1 | TRBV18 | CASSIQTEQFF | TGTGCCAGCTCAATCCAGACAGAGCAGTTCTTC
. | . | TRBJ2-5 | TRBV18 | CASSPLTAQETQYF | TGTGCCAGCTCACCCTTGACAGCCCAAGAGACCCAGTACTTC
once | TRBD2 | TRBJ2-1 | TRBV7-2 | CASSLIAGAYNEQFF | TGTGCCAGCAGCCTTATAGCGGGAGCCTACAATGAGCAGTTCTTC
once | TRBD1 | TRBJ2-7 | TRBV5-1 | CASSHRQGASYEQYF | TGCGCCAGCAGCCACCGACAGGGGGCGAGCTACGAGCAGTACTTC
. | TRBD2 | TRBJ2-3 | TRBV2 | CASSGRAGTDTQYF | TGTGCCAGTAGCGGGAGGGCGGGTACAGATACGCAGTATTTT
. | TRBD1 | TRBJ2-7 | TRBV10-3 | CASGTGIDYEQYF | TGTGCCAGCGGGACAGGGATAGACTACGAGCAGTACTTC
. | . | TRBJ2-7 | TRBV7-6 | CASSFDHTLVGSSEQYF | TGTGCCAGCAGCTTCGATCACACCCTCGTCGGGAGTAGTGAGCAGTACTTC
. | . | TRBJ1-2 | TRBV28 | CASSLGGGYGYTF | TGTGCCAGCAGTTTGGGAGGGGGCTATGGCTACACCTTC
. | . | TRBJ1-1 | TRBV6-5 | CASSSPFEVTEAFF | TGTGCCAGCAGTTCGCCCTTTGAGGTAACTGAAGCTTTCTTT
. | TRBD2 | TRBJ2-3 | TRBV11-3 | CASSEREGLGTDTQYF | TGTGCCAGCAGCGAAAGGGAGGGCCTTGGCACAGATACGCAGTATTTT
. | . | TRBJ2-1 | TRBV27 | CASSKMGSYNEQFF | TGTGCCAGCAGTAAGATGGGATCCTACAATGAGCAGTTCTTC
. | TRBD1 | TRBJ2-3 | TRBV19 | CASSIPGTVSTDTQYF | TGTGCCAGTAGTATACCCGGGACAGTAAGCACAGATACGCAGTATTTT
. | . | TRBJ2-7 | TRBV6-1 | CASSETMIRSSYEQYF | TGTGCCAGCAGTGAAACCATGATCAGGAGCTCCTACGAGCAGTACTTC
. | . | TRBJ2-5 | TRBV7-9 | CASSLARAWGQETQYF | TGTGCCAGCAGCTTAGCGAGAGCGTGGGGCCAAGAGACCCAGTACTTC
. | TRBD2 | TRBJ2-1 | TRBV11-2 | CASSLRTRPYNEQFF | TGTGCCAGCAGCTTAAGGACTAGACCCTACAATGAGCAGTTCTTC
once | TRBD1 | TRBJ1-5 | TRBV5-6 | CASSSPDREYSNQPQHF | TGTGCCAGCAGTTCGCCCGACAGGGAATATAGCAATCAGCCCCAGCATTTT